This TCR beta chain was captured in a study of cytomegalovirus exposure and HLA in healthy donors. The V end was cut by 5 bases, the J end by 0 bases, with 16 bases between. Germline V lookup: CDR1 SEHNR, CDR2 FQNEAQ (reference sequence). The CDR3 sequence is 16 residues long. Primers for the PCR totalled 60 Vbeta and 13 Jbeta. Original processing notes: Approximately 12 million of tens of millions of unique TCR beta chains were shared, per a later count. Using immunoSEQ multiplex PCR, the repertoire was profiled, and TCRdb retains in-frame clones only, with some absent. V and J calls and clone size are those listed in that table; D and trimming were worked out from the DNA. The table shows around 150,000 clones, with about 79% occurring only once.

Sequenced input: PBMCs. The rearrangement uses TRBV7-9 and TRBJ1-1; no definite D call. This clonotype was sampled from a male donor in good health and CMV-seronegative. Written as DNA, the CDR3 is TGTGCCAGCAGCACCCGCGCGAGATTCATGAACACTGAAGCTTTCTTT. Its translation is CASSTRARFMNTEAFF. The variable domain in full, with the rest retrieved from reference TRBV7-9 and TRBJ1-1, is DTGVSQNPRHKITKRGQNVTFRCDPISEHNRLYWYRQTLGQGPEFLTYFQNEAQLEKSRLLSDRFSAERPKGSFSTLEIQRTEQGDSAMYLCASSTRARFMNTEAFFGQGTRLTVV.